These T cell receptor beta chains were read from a single sample in a study of T cell responses to AZD1222 COVID-19 vaccine. Repertoires were generated with immunoSEQ multiplex PCR, while TCRdb's copy carries only in-frame clones and drops some. This table holds more than 80,000 clones, 90% found once. The sequencing here drew on peripheral blood, taken 28 days after the second AZD1222 dose. These receptors all come from an adult who received the AZD1222 COVID-19 vaccine. Each CDR3 is given with its conserved first and last residue. The order of the fields is J gene, clone size, D gene, V gene, CDR3 DNA, CDR3 protein. The D gene is left open where the match is weak. Expanded clones are given a class, and other clones once, few, many or no size at all.

j_gene: TRBJ2-3
abundance: .
d_gene: TRBD1
v_gene: TRBV6-4
CDR3nt: TGTGCCAGCAAGGTTGAGGGGGCTGCAGATACGCAGTATTTT
CDR3aa: CASKVEGAADTQYF

j_gene: TRBJ2-3
abundance: .
d_gene: .
v_gene: TRBV21-1
CDR3nt: TGTGCCAGCCACAGGGGCACGAGCACAGATACGCAGTATTTT
CDR3aa: CASHRGTSTDTQYF

j_gene: TRBJ1-4
abundance: .
d_gene: TRBD1
v_gene: TRBV19
CDR3nt: TGTGCCAGTACCCGGCTAGGTGAGACAGGGCGGCGTGAAAAACTGTTTTTT
CDR3aa: CASTRLGETGRREKLFF

j_gene: TRBJ1-5
abundance: .
d_gene: .
v_gene: TRBV7-2
CDR3nt: TGTGCCAGCACCCTACAGGGCGATCAGCCCCAGCATTTT
CDR3aa: CASTLQGDQPQHF

j_gene: TRBJ2-5
abundance: .
d_gene: .
v_gene: TRBV7-7
CDR3nt: TGTGCTAGTGGCCCCTTGGGTCAAGAGACCCAGTACTTC
CDR3aa: CASGPLGQETQYF

j_gene: TRBJ1-4
abundance: .
d_gene: .
v_gene: TRBV11-2
CDR3nt: TGTGCCAGCAGCTTAGGTCAGACAACTAATGAAAAACTGTTTTTT
CDR3aa: CASSLGQTTNEKLFF

j_gene: TRBJ1-5
abundance: .
d_gene: .
v_gene: TRBV2
CDR3nt: TGTGCCAGCAGTGAAGCGGAACAGGGCTCGCTTCGGGCCCAGCATTTT
CDR3aa: CASSEAEQGSLRAQHF

j_gene: TRBJ1-6
abundance: .
d_gene: TRBD1
v_gene: TRBV5-4
CDR3nt: TGTGCCAGCACCATGGGACAGGCCTATAATTCACCCCTCCACTTT
CDR3aa: CASTMGQAYNSPLHF

j_gene: TRBJ1-4
abundance: .
d_gene: .
v_gene: TRBV7-9
CDR3nt: TGTGCCAGCAGGCAAGGGGCGACAGGCCAAGGAAAACTGTTTTTT
CDR3aa: CASRQGATGQGKLFF

j_gene: TRBJ2-2
abundance: once
d_gene: TRBD2
v_gene: TRBV5-1
CDR3nt: TGCGCCAGCAGCTTCGGGAGGGCAGGGGCCGGGGAGCTGTTTTTT
CDR3aa: CASSFGRAGAGELFF

j_gene: TRBJ2-7
abundance: once
d_gene: .
v_gene: TRBV5-4
CDR3nt: TGTGCCAGCGCCAAAACGGGCAGGGGAGTCAACGAGCAGTACTTC
CDR3aa: CASAKTGRGVNEQYF

j_gene: TRBJ1-3
abundance: .
d_gene: .
v_gene: TRBV9
CDR3nt: TGTGCCAGCACATCCGTAAGCTCTGGAAACACCATATATTTT
CDR3aa: CASTSVSSGNTIYF

j_gene: TRBJ1-3
abundance: .
d_gene: .
v_gene: TRBV13
CDR3nt: TGTGCCAGCAGCTTAGTGTTGGCGGTAGGGAACACCATATATTTT
CDR3aa: CASSLVLAVGNTIYF

j_gene: TRBJ2-7
abundance: .
d_gene: .
v_gene: TRBV7-2
CDR3nt: TGTGCCAGCAGCTTAGCTGGGTCCGACTCCTACGAGCAGTACTTC
CDR3aa: CASSLAGSDSYEQYF

j_gene: TRBJ2-1
abundance: .
d_gene: TRBD2
v_gene: TRBV7-3
CDR3nt: TGTGCCAGCAGCCTAACTGGCGGGGGGTCCAATGAGCAGTTCTTC
CDR3aa: CASSLTGGGSNEQFF

j_gene: TRBJ2-2
abundance: .
d_gene: .
v_gene: TRBV28
CDR3nt: TGTGCCACCGCCACCGGGGAGCTGTTTTTT
CDR3aa: CATATGELFF

j_gene: TRBJ1-5
abundance: .
d_gene: .
v_gene: TRBV5-5
CDR3nt: TGTGCCAGCAGCTTGGCGGCGGGCTATAGCAATCAGCCCCAGCATTTT
CDR3aa: CASSLAAGYSNQPQHF

j_gene: TRBJ2-2
abundance: .
d_gene: .
v_gene: TRBV2
CDR3nt: TGTGCCAGCTATACAGCAGGGCGCGGGGAGCTGTTTTTT
CDR3aa: CASYTAGRGELFF

j_gene: TRBJ2-2
abundance: once
d_gene: TRBD1
v_gene: TRBV6-5
CDR3nt: TGTGCCAGCAGCTATCAGGGGGCTGCTGGGGAGCTGTTTTTT
CDR3aa: CASSYQGAAGELFF

j_gene: TRBJ1-1
abundance: .
d_gene: TRBD1
v_gene: TRBV7-2
CDR3nt: TGTGCCAGCAGCGCGGGACAGGCCAACACTGAAGCTTTCTTT
CDR3aa: CASSAGQANTEAFF

j_gene: TRBJ1-1
abundance: .
d_gene: TRBD1
v_gene: TRBV7-2
CDR3nt: TGTGCCAGCAGCTTACCCAGACAGGGGAACACTGAAGCTTTCTTT
CDR3aa: CASSLPRQGNTEAFF

j_gene: TRBJ2-7
abundance: .
d_gene: .
v_gene: TRBV6-5
CDR3nt: TGTGCCAGCAGTTACTCGTTGTGGACAGCCCACGAGCAGTACTTC
CDR3aa: CASSYSLWTAHEQYF

j_gene: TRBJ2-4
abundance: .
d_gene: .
v_gene: TRBV29-1
CDR3nt: TGCAGCGTCTCCATAGCGGCCAAAAACATTCAGTACTTC
CDR3aa: CSVSIAAKNIQYF

j_gene: TRBJ2-3
abundance: .
d_gene: .
v_gene: TRBV9
CDR3nt: TGTGCCAGCAGCTCCCGGGACAACACAGATACGCAGTATTTT
CDR3aa: CASSSRDNTDTQYF

j_gene: TRBJ1-2
abundance: .
d_gene: .
v_gene: TRBV5-4
CDR3nt: TGTGCCAGCAGCCTCGCAGGTCCGGGGGGCTACACCTTC
CDR3aa: CASSLAGPGGYTF

j_gene: TRBJ1-1
abundance: .
d_gene: TRBD1
v_gene: TRBV5-5
CDR3nt: TGTGCCAGCAGCCTCCTAGGGGGCTATGACACTGAAGCTTTCTTT
CDR3aa: CASSLLGGYDTEAFF

j_gene: TRBJ2-4
abundance: medium-sized
d_gene: TRBD1
v_gene: TRBV7-3
CDR3nt: TGTGCCAGCAGCCCTGATACAGGGGAAGCCAAAAACATTCAGTACTTC
CDR3aa: CASSPDTGEAKNIQYF

j_gene: TRBJ2-7
abundance: .
d_gene: .
v_gene: TRBV25-1
CDR3nt: TGTGCCAGCAGTATACAAGCCTACGAGCAGTACTTC
CDR3aa: CASSIQAYEQYF

j_gene: TRBJ2-1
abundance: .
d_gene: TRBD1
v_gene: TRBV11-3
CDR3nt: TGTGCCAGCAGCTTAGACGGTAACCTTGGGCAGGGGGCCGAGCAGTTCTTC
CDR3aa: CASSLDGNLGQGAEQFF

j_gene: TRBJ2-3
abundance: .
d_gene: TRBD2
v_gene: TRBV6-4
CDR3nt: TGTGCCAGCAGTGAGAAGGTCCCGACTAGCGGATCTTGGGATACGCAGTATTTT
CDR3aa: CASSEKVPTSGSWDTQYF

j_gene: TRBJ2-2
abundance: .
d_gene: TRBD2
v_gene: TRBV4-1
CDR3nt: TGCGCCAGCAGCTATAGCGGGGGGGCCGCCGGGGAGCTGTTTTTT
CDR3aa: CASSYSGGAAGELFF

j_gene: TRBJ1-2
abundance: .
d_gene: .
v_gene: TRBV9
CDR3nt: TGTGCCAGCAGCCCACGACAGTTTCGAAACTATGGCTACACCTTC
CDR3aa: CASSPRQFRNYGYTF

j_gene: TRBJ1-1
abundance: .
d_gene: .
v_gene: TRBV27
CDR3nt: TGTGCCAGCAGTTTTCAGGCTTGGAACACTGAAGCTTTCTTT
CDR3aa: CASSFQAWNTEAFF

j_gene: TRBJ1-3
abundance: .
d_gene: TRBD1
v_gene: TRBV3-1/TRBV3-2
CDR3nt: TGTGCCAGCAGCCAAGCTGGGACAGCGGGATTCCGTCTAATATATTTT
CDR3aa: CASSQAGTAGFRLIYF

j_gene: TRBJ2-5
abundance: .
d_gene: .
v_gene: TRBV7-3
CDR3nt: TGTGCCAGCAGCTTATTCGGTGGCCCAGAGACCCAGTACTTC
CDR3aa: CASSLFGGPETQYF

j_gene: TRBJ2-2
abundance: .
d_gene: .
v_gene: TRBV5-4
CDR3nt: TGTGCCAGCAGCTCCCTGGGGGGCGGATGGTCGAACACCGGGGAGCTGTTTTTT
CDR3aa: CASSSLGGGWSNTGELFF

j_gene: TRBJ1-5
abundance: .
d_gene: .
v_gene: TRBV12-3/TRBV12-4
CDR3nt: TGTGCCAGCAGTTTATTTCCCGGACGGCCCCAGCATTTT
CDR3aa: CASSLFPGRPQHF

j_gene: TRBJ2-1
abundance: once
d_gene: TRBD2
v_gene: TRBV2
CDR3nt: TGTGCCAGCAGTGCCCCTAGCGGGGGGTTCCATGAGCAGTTCTTC
CDR3aa: CASSAPSGGFHEQFF

j_gene: TRBJ1-4
abundance: once
d_gene: .
v_gene: TRBV4-1
CDR3nt: TGCGCCAGCAGCCAATACGACACGACAAGGGGAAAACTGTTTTTT
CDR3aa: CASSQYDTTRGKLFF

j_gene: TRBJ2-7
abundance: .
d_gene: .
v_gene: TRBV7-2
CDR3nt: TGTGCCAGCAGCTTAGCGGCAGGGCCAACCTACGAGCAGTACTTC
CDR3aa: CASSLAAGPTYEQYF

j_gene: TRBJ2-6
abundance: .
d_gene: .
v_gene: TRBV9
CDR3nt: TGTGCCAGCAGCGGGGGATCGAGCTCTGGGGCCAACGTCCTGACTTTC
CDR3aa: CASSGGSSSGANVLTF

j_gene: TRBJ2-4
abundance: few
d_gene: .
v_gene: TRBV6-6
CDR3nt: TGTGCCAGCAGTTCTTGGGGGGACATAAACATTCAGTACTTC
CDR3aa: CASSSWGDINIQYF

j_gene: TRBJ2-1
abundance: .
d_gene: .
v_gene: TRBV7-7
CDR3nt: TGTGCTAGCAGCTTAAGGCCACCAAGCTCCTACAATGAGCAGTTCTTC
CDR3aa: CASSLRPPSSYNEQFF

j_gene: TRBJ1-1
abundance: .
d_gene: .
v_gene: TRBV5-1
CDR3nt: TGCGCCAGCAGCTTGTTGGCGAACACTGAAGCTTTCTTT
CDR3aa: CASSLLANTEAFF

j_gene: TRBJ1-2
abundance: .
d_gene: .
v_gene: TRBV30
CDR3nt: TGTGCCTGGAGGGATGTGGCCGGCTACACCTTC
CDR3aa: CAWRDVAGYTF

j_gene: TRBJ2-7
abundance: .
d_gene: .
v_gene: TRBV6-5
CDR3nt: TGTGCCGTGGGAGAAGGGTCCTACGAGCAGTACTTC
CDR3aa: CAVGEGSYEQYF

j_gene: TRBJ1-5
abundance: .
d_gene: TRBD1
v_gene: TRBV12-3/TRBV12-4
CDR3nt: TGTGCCAGCAGTTCTCAACAGGGGAAGCCCCAGCATTTT
CDR3aa: CASSSQQGKPQHF

j_gene: TRBJ1-4
abundance: .
d_gene: .
v_gene: TRBV5-1
CDR3nt: TGCGCCAGCAGCCTCGGTCATAGAGATGATGAAAAACTGTTTTTT
CDR3aa: CASSLGHRDDEKLFF

j_gene: TRBJ1-4
abundance: .
d_gene: TRBD1
v_gene: TRBV9
CDR3nt: TGTGCCAGCAGTACACCCGGGACAGGGGGCAGAAAACTGTTTTTT
CDR3aa: CASSTPGTGGRKLFF

j_gene: TRBJ2-7
abundance: .
d_gene: TRBD1
v_gene: TRBV7-9
CDR3nt: TGTGCCAGCAGCTTTGCCTTGGGGACAGGGCCGAGGAGTTCCTACGAGCAGTACTTC
CDR3aa: CASSFALGTGPRSSYEQYF

j_gene: TRBJ2-7
abundance: once
d_gene: TRBD1
v_gene: TRBV25-1
CDR3nt: TGTGCCAGCAGTGCAACCCTGACAGGGAAGGTGCTCTACGAGCAGTACTTC
CDR3aa: CASSATLTGKVLYEQYF

j_gene: TRBJ2-2
abundance: .
d_gene: .
v_gene: TRBV2
CDR3nt: TGTGCCAGCACCCCGTCCCCCACCCCTCTCACCGGGGAGCTGTTTTTT
CDR3aa: CASTPSPTPLTGELFF

j_gene: TRBJ1-4
abundance: .
d_gene: .
v_gene: TRBV9
CDR3nt: TGTGCCAGCAGCCTGGGTCTCTATGGTGAAAAACTGTTTTTT
CDR3aa: CASSLGLYGEKLFF

j_gene: TRBJ2-1
abundance: few
d_gene: TRBD2
v_gene: TRBV7-3
CDR3nt: TGTGCCAGCAGTCCCGCTAGCGGCTACAATGAGCAGTTCTTC
CDR3aa: CASSPASGYNEQFF

j_gene: TRBJ1-2
abundance: .
d_gene: TRBD1
v_gene: TRBV29-1
CDR3nt: TGCAGCGTTGAAGATCTTCTACGACAGGGGAAGGGAGGTGGCTACACCTTC
CDR3aa: CSVEDLLRQGKGGGYTF